The present T cell receptor beta chain was sequenced within a study of cytomegalovirus exposure and HLA in healthy donors. 60 Vbeta and 13 Jbeta primers were used in PCR. The assay was immunoSEQ multiplex PCR, and TCRdb's table has in-frame clones only and misses some. The sample has 130,000 to 150,000 clones, around two thirds seen once. Study conclusions and caveats: In vitro confirmation showed three CMV-associated chains to be CMV antigen specific. Researchers counted over 150 TCR beta chains as cytomegalovirus-associated. Some V segments, including TRBV6-2 and TRBV6-3, were excluded as indistinguishable. The authors later linked a missense DCLRE1C variant to TCR beta V- and J-gene trimming.

CDR3 length equals 16 residues. V gave up 0 bases and J gave up 4 bases; unmatched junction bases: 7. The germline V gene encodes CDR1 SEHNR and CDR2 FQNEAQ (reference sequence). Comments on this clone: The antigen remains undetermined.

The source is a man between 18 and 29 years old in good health and CMV-seropositive. The chain links TRBV7-9 to TRBJ2-5, with 8 bases aligning to TRBD1. Sequencing was done on a sample of PBMCs. DNA for the CDR3: TGTGCCAGCAGCTTAGCAGAGACAGGGGCGGGAGAGACCCAGTACTTC. This gives the protein CASSLAETGAGETQYF.